This TCR beta chain emerged from a study of blood T cell repertoires in COVID-19. The wider study: Nucleic acid was either cDNA or gDNA, and it came from T cells, B-cell-depleted T cells, or PBMCs.

Original handling: Amplification with reference gene primers provided the estimates of nucleated cell counts. Only in-frame clones appear in the TCRdb table, and some are missing; sequencing was by immunoSEQ multiplex PCR. That table supplies the V and J calls and clone size; D and trimming were determined from the DNA. The table includes 250,000 to 300,000 clones, approximately 91% detected once. Enrollees, about 18 to 89 years old, lived in 24 US areas. Allocation to cohorts depended on clinical history reported by the participants. Trimming removed 1 base at V and 2 bases at J, with 7 bases between. Per germline, CDR1 SGHTA and CDR2 FQGNSA. There are 14 residues in the CDR3. Of note for this clone: The same CDR3 can be traced to other DNA sequences in this sample.

What was sequenced was PBMCs or T cells enriched from blood (not recorded which). The TCR sequence derives from a woman in her thirties or forties with acute COVID-19. The rearrangement uses TRBV7-2 and TRBJ2-3; D is unresolved. The CDR3 spells CASSLVGITDTQYF. The CDR3 DNA is TGTGCCAGCAGCTTAGTCGGTATCACAGATACGCAGTATTTT.